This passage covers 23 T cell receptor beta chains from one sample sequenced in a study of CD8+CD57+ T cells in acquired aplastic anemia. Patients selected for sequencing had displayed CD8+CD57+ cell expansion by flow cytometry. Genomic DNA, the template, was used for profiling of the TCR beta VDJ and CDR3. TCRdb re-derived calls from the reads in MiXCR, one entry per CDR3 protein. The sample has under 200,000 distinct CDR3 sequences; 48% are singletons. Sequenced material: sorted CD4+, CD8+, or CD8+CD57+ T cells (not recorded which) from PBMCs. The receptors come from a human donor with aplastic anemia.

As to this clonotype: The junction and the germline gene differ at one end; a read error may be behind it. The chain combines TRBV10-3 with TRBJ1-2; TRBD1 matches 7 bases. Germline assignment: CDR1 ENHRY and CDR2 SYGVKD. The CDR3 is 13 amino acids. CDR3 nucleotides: TGTGCCAGCAGTTACTCCACAGGGGATGGCTACACCTTC. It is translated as CASSYSTGDGYTF.

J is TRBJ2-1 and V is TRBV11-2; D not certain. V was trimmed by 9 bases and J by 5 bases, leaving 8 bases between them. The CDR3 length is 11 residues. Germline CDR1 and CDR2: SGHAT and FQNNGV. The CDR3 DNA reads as TGTGCCAGTCGACGGAACAATGAGCAGTTCTTC. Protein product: CASRRNNEQFF.

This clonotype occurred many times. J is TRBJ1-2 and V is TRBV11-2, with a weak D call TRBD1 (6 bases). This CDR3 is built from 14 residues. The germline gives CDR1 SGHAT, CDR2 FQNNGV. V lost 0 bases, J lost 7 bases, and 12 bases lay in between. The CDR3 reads CASSLEPGVGGYTF. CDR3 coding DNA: TGTGCCAGCAGCTTAGAGCCAGGGGTCGGTGGCTACACCTTC.

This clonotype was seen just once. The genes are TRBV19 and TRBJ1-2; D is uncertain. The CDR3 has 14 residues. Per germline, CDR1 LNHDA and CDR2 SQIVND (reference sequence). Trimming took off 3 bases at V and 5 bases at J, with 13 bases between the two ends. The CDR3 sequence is CASSIVGGDYGYTF. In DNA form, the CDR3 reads TGTGCCAGTAGTATTGTCGGCGGAGATTATGGCTACACCTTC.

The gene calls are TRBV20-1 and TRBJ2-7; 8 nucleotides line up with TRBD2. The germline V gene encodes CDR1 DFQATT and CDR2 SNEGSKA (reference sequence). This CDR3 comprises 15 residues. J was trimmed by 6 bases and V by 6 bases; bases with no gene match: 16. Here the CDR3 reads CSAQTGTSRPLEQYF. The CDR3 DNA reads TGCAGTGCCCAGACCGGGACTAGTAGGCCCCTCGAGCAGTACTTC.

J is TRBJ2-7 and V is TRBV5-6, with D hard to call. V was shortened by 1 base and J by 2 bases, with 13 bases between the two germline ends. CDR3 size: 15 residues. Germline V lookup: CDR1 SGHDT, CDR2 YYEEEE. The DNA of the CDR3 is TGTGCCAGCAGCTTGACGGCCGGACCCACCTACGAGCAGTACTTC. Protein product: CASSLTAGPTYEQYF. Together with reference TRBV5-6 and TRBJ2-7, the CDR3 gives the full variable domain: DAGVTQSPTHLIKTRGQQVTLRCSPKSGHDTVSWYQQALGQGPQFIFQYYEEEERQRGNFPDRFSGHQFPNYSSELNVNALLLGDSALYLCASSLTAGPTYEQYFGPGTRLTVT.

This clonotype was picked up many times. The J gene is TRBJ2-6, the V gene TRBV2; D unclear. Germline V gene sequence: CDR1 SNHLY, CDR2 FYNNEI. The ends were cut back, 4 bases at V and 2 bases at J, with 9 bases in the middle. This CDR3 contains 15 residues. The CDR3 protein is CASSGVLPGANVLTF. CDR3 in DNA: TGTGCCAGCAGTGGAGTACTCCCTGGGGCCAACGTCCTGACTTTC.

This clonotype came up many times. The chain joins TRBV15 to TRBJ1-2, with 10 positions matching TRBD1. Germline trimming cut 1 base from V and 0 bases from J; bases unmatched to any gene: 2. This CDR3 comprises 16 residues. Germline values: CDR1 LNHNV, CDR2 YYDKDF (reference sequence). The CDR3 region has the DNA TGTGCCACCAGCAGAGCCGGGACAGGGGCTAACTATGGCTACACCTTC. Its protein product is CATSRAGTGANYGYTF.

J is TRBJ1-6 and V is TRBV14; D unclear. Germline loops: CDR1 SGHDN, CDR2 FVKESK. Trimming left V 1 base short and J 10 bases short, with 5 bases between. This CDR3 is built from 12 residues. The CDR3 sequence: CASSQVASPLHF. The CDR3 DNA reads TGTGCCAGCAGCCAAGTTGCCTCACCCCTCCACTTT. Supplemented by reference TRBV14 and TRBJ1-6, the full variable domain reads EAGVTQFPSHSVIEKGQTVTLRCDPISGHDNLYWYRRVMGKEIKFLLHFVKESKQDESGMPNNRFLAERTGGTYSTLKVQPAELEDSGVYFCASSQVASPLHFGNGTRLTVT.

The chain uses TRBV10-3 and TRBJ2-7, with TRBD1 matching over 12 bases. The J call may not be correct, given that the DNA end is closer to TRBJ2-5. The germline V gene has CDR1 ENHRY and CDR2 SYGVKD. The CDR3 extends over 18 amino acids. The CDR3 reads CAISPRPGQGAEAETQYF. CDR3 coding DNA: TGTGCCATCAGTCCGAGACCGGGACAGGGGGCTGAGGCAGAGACCCAGTACTTC.

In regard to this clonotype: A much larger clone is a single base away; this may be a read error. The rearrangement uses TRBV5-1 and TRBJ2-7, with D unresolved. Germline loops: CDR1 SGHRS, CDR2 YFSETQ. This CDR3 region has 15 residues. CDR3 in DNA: TGCGCCAGCAGCTTGGGCGCATCCAGGACCTACGGGCAGTACTTC. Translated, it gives CASSLGASRTYGQYF.

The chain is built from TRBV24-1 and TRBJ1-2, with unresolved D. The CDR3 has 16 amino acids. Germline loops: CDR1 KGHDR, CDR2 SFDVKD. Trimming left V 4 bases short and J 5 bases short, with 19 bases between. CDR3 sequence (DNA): TGTGCCACCAGTGACACTAGAACGGACGGTGTATATGGCTACACCTTC. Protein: CATSDTRTDGVYGYTF.

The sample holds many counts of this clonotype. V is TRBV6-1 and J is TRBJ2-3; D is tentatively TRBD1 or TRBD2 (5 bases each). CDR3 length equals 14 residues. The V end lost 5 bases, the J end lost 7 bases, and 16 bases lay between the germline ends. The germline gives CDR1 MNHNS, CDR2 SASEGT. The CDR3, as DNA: TGTGCCAGCAGTCTAGAGGGTGGGGCCAATACGCAGTATTTT. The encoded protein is CASSLEGGANTQYF.

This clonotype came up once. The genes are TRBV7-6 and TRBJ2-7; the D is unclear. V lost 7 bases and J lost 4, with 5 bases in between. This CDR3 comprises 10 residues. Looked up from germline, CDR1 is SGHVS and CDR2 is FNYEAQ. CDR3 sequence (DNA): TGTGCCAGCAACCGTTACGAGCAGTACTTC. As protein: CASNRYEQYF.

CDR3 in DNA: TGTGCCACCAGCTCACGACAGGGGGCCGGGGAGCTGTTTTTT. It encodes CATSSRQGAGELFF. The chain is built from TRBV15 and TRBJ2-2; 9 bases match TRBD1. Germline assignment: CDR1 LNHNV and CDR2 YYDKDF (reference sequence). The CDR3 runs 14 residues. V gave up 5 bases and J gave up 6 bases; unmatched junction bases: 4.

The CDR3 DNA sequence: TGTGCCAGCAGCTTGGAGGGGGGGTACACCGGGGAGCTGTTTTTT. This gives the protein CASSLEGGYTGELFF. The chain combines TRBV5-4 with TRBJ2-2; tentatively, D is TRBD2 (7 bases). Germline V gene sequence: CDR1 SGHNT, CDR2 YYREEE (reference sequence). Trimming cost V 0 bases and J 3 bases, with 9 bases left between them. This CDR3 spans 15 amino acids.

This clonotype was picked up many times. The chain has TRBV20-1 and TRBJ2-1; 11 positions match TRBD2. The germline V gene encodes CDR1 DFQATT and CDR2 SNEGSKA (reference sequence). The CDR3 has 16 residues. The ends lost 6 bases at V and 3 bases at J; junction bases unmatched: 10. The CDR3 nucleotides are TGCAGTGCAAAGACACTAGCGGGAGTTTACTACAATGAGCAGTTCTTC. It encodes CSAKTLAGVYYNEQFF.

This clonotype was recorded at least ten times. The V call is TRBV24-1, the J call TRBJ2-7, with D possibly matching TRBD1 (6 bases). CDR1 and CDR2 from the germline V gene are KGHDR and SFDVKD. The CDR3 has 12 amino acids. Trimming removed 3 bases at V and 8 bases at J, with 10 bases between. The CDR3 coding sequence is TGTGCCACCAGTGATCCTGGACAGAAGCAGTACTTC. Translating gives CATSDPGQKQYF.

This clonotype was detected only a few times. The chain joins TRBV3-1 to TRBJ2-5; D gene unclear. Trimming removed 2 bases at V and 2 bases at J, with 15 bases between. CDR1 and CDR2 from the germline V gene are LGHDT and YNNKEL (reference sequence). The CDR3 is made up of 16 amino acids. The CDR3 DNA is TGTGCCAGCAGCCAACGATCTTGGCAATCACAAGAGACCCAGTACTTC. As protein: CASSQRSWQSQETQYF.

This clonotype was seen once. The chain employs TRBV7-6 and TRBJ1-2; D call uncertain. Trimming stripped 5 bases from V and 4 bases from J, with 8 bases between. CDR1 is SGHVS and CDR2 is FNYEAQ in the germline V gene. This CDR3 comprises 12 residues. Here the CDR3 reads CASSDLGYGYTF. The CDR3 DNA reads TGTGCCAGCAGCGACTTAGGCTATGGCTACACCTTC.

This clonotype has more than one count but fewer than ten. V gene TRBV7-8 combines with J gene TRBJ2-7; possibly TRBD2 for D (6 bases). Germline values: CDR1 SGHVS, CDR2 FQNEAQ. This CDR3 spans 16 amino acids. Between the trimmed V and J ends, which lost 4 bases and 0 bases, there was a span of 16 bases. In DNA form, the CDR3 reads TGTGCCAGCAGCTACCACCGGGAGAACCCCTCCTACGAGCAGTACTTC. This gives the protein CASSYHRENPSYEQYF.

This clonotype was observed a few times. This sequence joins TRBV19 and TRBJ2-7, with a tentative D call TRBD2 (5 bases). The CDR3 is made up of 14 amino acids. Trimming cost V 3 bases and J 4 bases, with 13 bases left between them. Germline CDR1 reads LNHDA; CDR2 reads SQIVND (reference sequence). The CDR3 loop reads CASSIEGGGYEQYF. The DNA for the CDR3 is TGTGCCAGTAGTATTGAAGGAGGTGGGTACGAGCAGTACTTC.

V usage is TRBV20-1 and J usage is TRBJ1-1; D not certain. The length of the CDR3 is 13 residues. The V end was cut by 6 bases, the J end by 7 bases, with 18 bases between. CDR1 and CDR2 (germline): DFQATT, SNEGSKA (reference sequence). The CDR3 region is CSASGPYGREAFF. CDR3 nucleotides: TGCAGTGCCAGCGGACCGTACGGACGTGAAGCTTTCTTT.